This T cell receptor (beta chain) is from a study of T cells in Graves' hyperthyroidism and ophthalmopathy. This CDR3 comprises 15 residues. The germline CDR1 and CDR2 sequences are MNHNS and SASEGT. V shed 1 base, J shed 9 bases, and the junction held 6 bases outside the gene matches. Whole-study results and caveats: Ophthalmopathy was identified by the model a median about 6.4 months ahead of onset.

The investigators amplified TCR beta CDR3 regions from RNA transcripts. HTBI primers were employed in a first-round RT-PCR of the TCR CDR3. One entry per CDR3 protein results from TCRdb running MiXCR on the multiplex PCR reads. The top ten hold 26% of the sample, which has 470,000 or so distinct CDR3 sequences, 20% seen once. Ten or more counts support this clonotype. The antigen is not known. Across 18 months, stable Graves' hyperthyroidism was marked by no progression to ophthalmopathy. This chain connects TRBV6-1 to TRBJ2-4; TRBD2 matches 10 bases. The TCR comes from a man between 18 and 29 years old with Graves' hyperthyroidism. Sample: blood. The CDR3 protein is CASSEEAAGGGIQYF. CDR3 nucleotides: TGTGCCAGCAGTGAAGAGGCAGCGGGGGGGGGCATTCAGTACTTC.